A selection of T cell receptor beta chains follows, all from one sample in a study of blood T cells in healthy people across ages. Each CDR3 protein is one row after TCRdb ran MiXCR on the 5' RACE reads. The data hold about 1.5 million distinct CDR3 sequences, with 42% observed a single time. The sample comprised blood. The receptors come from a woman younger than 35 in good health. The CDR3 runs from the conserved cysteine through the conserved F or W. The D gene is left open where the match is weak. Some rows mark clone size as missing; the rest say once, few, many or name a class of expanded clone.

TRBJ1-2	.	TRBV24-1	TRBD1	TGTGCCACCAGTGATGGACAGGGGAGAAGTGGCTACACCTTC	CATSDGQGRSGYTF
TRBJ2-3	few	TRBV6-1	.	TGTGCCAGCAGTGACATGGGCTCGGGCACAGATACGCAGTATTTT	CASSDMGSGTDTQYF
TRBJ2-3	.	TRBV21-1	.	TGTGCCAGCAGCACCCGGGACAGGGACGCAGATACGCAGTATTTT	CASSTRDRDADTQYF
TRBJ2-6	few	TRBV27	.	TGTGCCAGCAGTCCTTGGTCCTCTGGGGCCAACGTCCTGACTTTC	CASSPWSSGANVLTF
TRBJ1-1	.	TRBV28	.	TGTGCCAGCAGTTTACGGCATCCTGAAGCTTTCTTT	CASSLRHPEAFF
TRBJ2-1	.	TRBV3-1	.	TGTGCCTGCAGCCAAGGATTCCAGGACTACAATGAGCAGTTCTTC	CACSQGFQDYNEQFF
TRBJ2-7	few	TRBV28	.	TGTGCCAGCAGTTTATCGGGACGGTACTACGAGCAGTACTTC	CASSLSGRYYEQYF
TRBJ1-1	few	TRBV7-2	.	TGTGCCAGCAGCCTAGGACCGACCACTGAAGCTTTCTTT	CASSLGPTTEAFF
TRBJ2-1	.	TRBV29-1	.	TGCAGCGTCTCCGGGACCAGCAATGAGCAGTTCTTC	CSVSGTSNEQFF
TRBJ2-1	.	TRBV12-3/TRBV12-4	.	TGTGCCAGCAGTTCGCCCCACGGGGGCCCTTCCTACAATGAGCAGTTCTTC	CASSSPHGGPSYNEQFF
TRBJ2-1	.	TRBV29-1	TRBD2	TGCAGCGCCGGTAGCCAGCGGGGGGGCTCCTACAATGAGCAGTTCTTC	CSAGSQRGGSYNEQFF
TRBJ2-4	.	TRBV11-3	.	TGTGCCAGCAGCTTACACAGCTCGGACATTCAGTACTTC	CASSLHSSDIQYF
TRBJ2-1	.	TRBV12-3/TRBV12-4	TRBD2	TGTGCCAGCAGTCCACTAGCGGGGGGACACAATGAGCAGTTCTTC	CASSPLAGGHNEQFF
TRBJ1-5	few	TRBV28	TRBD1	TGTGCCACGGGACAGTTCGCGTGGCCCCAGCATTTT	CATGQFAWPQHF
TRBJ2-7	many	TRBV6-2/TRBV6-3	.	TGTGCCAGCAGTCCCCCAAGGCGGGCCTACGAGCAGTACTTC	CASSPPRRAYEQYF
TRBJ2-7	.	TRBV6-2/TRBV6-3	.	TGTGCCAGCAGTAAACCACCGGCGGCCTACGAGCAGTACTTC	CASSKPPAAYEQYF
TRBJ2-7	.	TRBV5-6	.	TGTGCCAGCAGCCTGATGGGGAGACCTTCTTACGAGCAGTACTTC	CASSLMGRPSYEQYF
TRBJ2-1	.	TRBV9	.	TGTGCCAGCAGCGTGACCGGGAGTTCTAACAATGAGCAGTTCTTC	CASSVTGSSNNEQFF
TRBJ2-3	.	TRBV6-2/TRBV6-3	.	TGTGCCAGCAGTTACTCTTCCCGGGACCTCGATTCAATGGATACGCAGTATTTT	CASSYSSRDLDSMDTQYF
TRBJ2-3	.	TRBV20-1	.	TGCAGTGCCGTCGTGGCTAGCCCCAGCACAGATACGCAGTATTTT	CSAVVASPSTDTQYF
TRBJ2-7	.	TRBV7-2	TRBD2	TGTGCCAGCGGTAGCGGGGGACTCGTCTACGAGCAGTACTTC	CASGSGGLVYEQYF
TRBJ2-1	.	TRBV24-1	TRBD2	TGTGCCACCAGTGACCCTGGGACTAGCGGGAGCTCCTACAATGAGCAGTTCTTC	CATSDPGTSGSSYNEQFF
TRBJ2-3	.	TRBV18	.	TGTGCCAGCTCACAAGCGGGCCTCACAGATACGCAGTATTTT	CASSQAGLTDTQYF
TRBJ1-2	few	TRBV7-2	.	TGTGCCAGCAGCTTAGAATGGTCTAACTATGGCTACACCTTC	CASSLEWSNYGYTF
TRBJ2-3	few	TRBV7-9	TRBD2	TGTGCCAGCAGCTTAAAGGCCTCTAGCGGGGGGGGCACAGATACGCAGTATTTT	CASSLKASSGGGTDTQYF
TRBJ2-7	.	TRBV9	TRBD2	TGTGCCAGCAGCGGGGGGACTAGACCTGCTGCCGAGCAGTACTTC	CASSGGTRPAAEQYF
TRBJ2-7	.	TRBV12-3/TRBV12-4	TRBD2	TGTGCCAGCAGCCCTTTTTCGGGCGGGAGATGGGTTAACGAGCAGTACTTC	CASSPFSGGRWVNEQYF
TRBJ2-1	.	TRBV6-5	TRBD2	TGTGCCAGCAGTTACATCGCTAGCGGGAGGGTAGGGCAGTTCTTC	CASSYIASGRVGQFF
TRBJ2-7	.	TRBV12-3/TRBV12-4	.	.	CASILEVVVDIQYF
TRBJ2-5	.	TRBV20-1	.	TGCAGTGCTAGGTTGGTCGTCGAGACCCAGTACTTC	CSARLVVETQYF
TRBJ2-3	.	TRBV4-3	TRBD2	TGCGCCAGCAGCCAAGATCGGCGGACTAGCCCTGCCTACGGCACAGATACGCAGTATTTT	CASSQDRRTSPAYGTDTQYF
TRBJ2-1	.	TRBV11-1	.	TGCGCCAGCAGCTTAAACCCCCGTCCGGGATACAATGAGCAGTTCTTC	CASSLNPRPGYNEQFF
TRBJ1-2	few	TRBV4-3	.	TGCGCCAGCAGCCAAGAAGGTAGTCTGGGCCTGACCTATGGCTACACCTTC	CASSQEGSLGLTYGYTF
TRBJ2-1	few	TRBV27	.	TGTGCCAGCAGTTTAGCGGCAGGAAACTCCTACAATGAGCAGTTCTTC	CASSLAAGNSYNEQFF